Each of the 29 T cell receptor beta chains below was sequenced from the same sample in a study of blood T cell repertoires in COVID-19. Sequencing used immunoSEQ multiplex PCR; TCRdb keeps in-frame clones, though not all of them. The table lists tens of thousands of clones, 90% of them singletons. Sequencing was carried out using peripheral blood. These receptors were taken from a human donor in a cohort sampled during active COVID-19.

The chain links TRBV20-1 to TRBJ2-7, with 12 bases matching TRBD2. Germline loops: CDR1 DFQATT, CDR2 SNEGSKA (reference sequence). The length of the CDR3 is 15 residues. Trimming took 3 bases from V and 4 from J; bases not matched to a gene: 7. This CDR3 reads CSASPLAGGMYEQYF. The CDR3, as DNA: TGCAGTGCTAGTCCCCTAGCGGGAGGGATGTACGAGCAGTACTTC.

The chain carries TRBV6-5 and TRBJ1-3, with D tentatively TRBD1 (6 bases). CDR3 length: 16 amino acids. V was shortened by 0 bases and J by 1 base, with 10 bases between the two germline ends. Germline V gives CDR1 MNHEY, CDR2 SVGAGI. In nucleotides, the CDR3 is TGTGCCAGCAGTTACTCGGGGGGGCGATCTGGAAACACCATATATTTT. Translated: CASSYSGGRSGNTIYF.

This sequence joins TRBV5-1 and TRBJ1-2; D gene uncertain. Deletions cut 0 bases from V and 4 bases from J, with 16 bases between. CDR1 is SGHRS, CDR2 YFSETQ, per germline. The CDR3 spans 16 residues. The CDR3, as DNA: TGCGCCAGCAGCTTGGAATCGGCAGGAATACGCTATGGCTACACCTTC. Its protein product is CASSLESAGIRYGYTF.

V gene TRBV18 combines with J gene TRBJ2-1; 8 bases are a match to TRBD2. Germline values: CDR1 KGHSH, CDR2 LQKENI. V shed 2 bases, J shed 6 bases, and the junction held 6 bases outside the gene matches. This CDR3 is built from 15 residues. CDR3 sequence reads: CASSPAGLEVNEQFF. The CDR3 DNA is TGTGCCAGCTCACCAGCGGGACTAGAAGTCAATGAGCAGTTCTTC.

The chain couples TRBV5-1 to TRBJ1-2, with TRBD1 matching over 7 bases. J lost 2 bases, V lost 4 bases, and 2 bases had no gene match. Germline-derived CDR1 and CDR2 are SGHRS and YFSETQ. This CDR3 region has 13 residues. CDR3 loop: CASSKGQNYGYTF. The CDR3 bases are TGCGCCAGCAGCAAGGGACAGAACTATGGCTACACCTTC.

J is TRBJ1-1 and V is TRBV28; TRBD1 is a possible D gene (6 bases). The V and J ends lost 2 bases and 3 bases respectively, with 10 bases between them. This CDR3 region has 14 residues. Germline CDR1 reads MDHEN; CDR2 reads SYDVKM. CDR3: CASSLTGLDTEAFF. The CDR3 DNA reads TGTGCCAGCAGTTTAACAGGGTTAGACACTGAAGCTTTCTTT.

This clone was recorded only once. The rearrangement uses TRBV11-3 and TRBJ2-3; 11 nucleotides match TRBD2. This CDR3 contains 15 residues. V lost 2 bases to trimming and J lost 4 bases; unmatched junction nucleotides: 2. Germline CDR1 reads SGHNT; CDR2 reads YENEEA. The CDR3 region has the DNA TGTGCCAGCAGCTTATCACTAGCGGGAGCAGATACGCAGTATTTT. Amino acids: CASSLSLAGADTQYF.

The rearrangement joins TRBV12-5 to TRBJ2-1; TRBD2 aligns across 11 bases. Germline V gene sequence: CDR1 LGHNT, CDR2 FRNRAP. The CDR3 sequence is 17 residues long. V dropped 5 bases and J dropped 7; count of bases not matched to a gene: 13. The CDR3 sequence is CASGTSLRTSGSNEQFF. The DNA of the CDR3 is TGTGCTAGTGGTACCTCCCTTCGTACTAGCGGGAGTAATGAGCAGTTCTTC.

This clone occurred a few times. The chain employs TRBV11-2 and TRBJ2-1, with 8 bases matching TRBD2. The germline CDR1 and CDR2 sequences are SGHAT and FQNNGV. The CDR3 runs 13 residues. Trimming cost V 0 bases and J 12 bases; bases outside gene matches: 4. CDR3 coding DNA: TGTGCCAGCAGCTTAGAAGTTGCGGGAGGGCAGTTCTTC. It translates to CASSLEVAGGQFF.

This rearrangement joins TRBV19 to TRBJ1-3, with D maybe TRBD1 (6 bases). This CDR3 region has 13 residues. Germline V gene sequence: CDR1 LNHDA, CDR2 SQIVND (reference sequence). V lost 9 bases to trimming and J lost 2 bases, with 11 bases between them. CDR3 sequence reads: CASGQKAGNTIYF. CDR3 nucleotides: TGTGCCAGCGGACAGAAGGCTGGAAACACCATATATTTT.

V gene TRBV5-4 combines with J gene TRBJ2-2, with 7 bases lining up with TRBD1. Germline V gene data show CDR1 as SGHNT and CDR2 as YYREEE (reference sequence). This CDR3 has 13 amino acids. J gave up 8 bases and V 5 bases, and 6 bases lay outside the gene matches. The chain's CDR3 is CASRLGGSGELFF. The CDR3 bases are TGTGCCAGCAGACTAGGGGGCTCGGGGGAGCTGTTTTTT.

CDR3 loop: CASSQEGQGTQYF. The DNA for the CDR3 is TGTGCCAGCAGCCAAGAGGGACAGGGCACGCAGTATTTT. V is TRBV3-1 (or the pseudogene TRBV3-2) and J is TRBJ2-3; TRBD1 agrees at 9 bases. The trim removed 0 bases at V and 9 bases at J, leaving 1 base unmatched. The CDR3 is 13 residues long. Germline lookup yields CDR1 LGHDT and CDR2 YNNKEL (reference sequence).

This sequence joins TRBV4-1 and TRBJ2-6; the D gene is possibly TRBD1 (5 bases). CDR3 length: 17 residues. Germline V CDR1 and CDR2: MGHRA, YSYEKL. V dropped 4 bases and J dropped 2 bases, with 15 bases sitting between them. CDR3 DNA: TGCGCCAGCAGCCCCGATCCAGGGTCTCCTGGGGCCAACGTCCTGACTTTC. It translates to CASSPDPGSPGANVLTF.

V usage is TRBV5-6 and J usage is TRBJ2-7; 8 bases line up with TRBD1. J was trimmed by 3 bases and V by 4 bases; bases with no gene match: 3. This CDR3 spans 13 amino acids. Germline-derived CDR1 and CDR2 are SGHDT and YYEEEE. The CDR3 DNA follows: TGTGCCAGCAGCACGGGACAGGACTACGAGCAGTACTTC. Its translation: CASSTGQDYEQYF.

The chain uses TRBV6-5 and TRBJ2-2; weak D call: TRBD2 (6 bases). Looked up from germline, CDR1 is MNHEY and CDR2 is SVGAGI. CDR3 length: 12 amino acids. With 8 bases removed from V and 4 bases from J, the gap between germline ends came to 8 bases. CDR3 in DNA: TGTGCCAGCCTGGGGGGCACCGGGGAGCTGTTTTTT. Protein sequence: CASLGGTGELFF.

This chain joins TRBV5-1 and TRBJ1-1, with 12 bases lining up with TRBD1. This CDR3 has 18 residues. Looked up from germline, CDR1 is SGHRS and CDR2 is YFSETQ. V lost 5 bases, J lost 3 bases, and 14 bases stayed unmatched. CDR3 DNA: TGCGCCAGCAGGACCTCGGGACAGGGGGCTACACGGGACACTGAAGCTTTCTTT. This codes for CASRTSGQGATRDTEAFF. The variable domain in full, with the rest retrieved from reference TRBV5-1 and TRBJ1-1, is KAGVTQTPRYLIKTRGQQVTLSCSPISGHRSVSWYQQTPGQGLQFLFEYFSETQRNKGNFPGRFSGRQFSNSRSEMNVSTLELGDSALYLCASRTSGQGATRDTEAFFGQGTRLTVV.

The CDR3 sequence is CASSVEGLGETQYF. The CDR3 nucleotides read TGTGCCAGCAGCGTAGAGGGGTTAGGAGAGACCCAGTACTTC. V usage is TRBV9 and J usage is TRBJ2-5, with TRBD1 as a possible D gene (5 bases). The CDR3 has 14 amino acids. CDR1 is SGDLS, CDR2 YYNGEE, per germline. Trimming removed 0 bases from V and 4 bases from J, with 10 bases in between. Full variable domain (missing parts from reference TRBV9 and TRBJ2-5): DSGVTQTPKHLITATGQRVTLRCSPRSGDLSVYWYQQSLDQGLQFLIQYYNGEERAKGNILERFSAQQFPDLHSELNLSSLELGDSALYFCASSVEGLGETQYFGPGTRLLVL.

The V call is TRBV6-2 or TRBV6-3, the J call TRBJ1-2, with D possibly being TRBD1 (6 bases). Germline V gene sequence: CDR1 MNHEY, CDR2 SVGEGT. Trimming stripped 6 bases from V and 8 bases from J, with 19 bases between. The CDR3 loop spans 14 amino acids. CDR3 protein: CASSHQTGGAGYTF. The CDR3 region has the DNA TGTGCCAGCAGCCACCAAACCGGGGGGGCAGGCTACACCTTC.

J is TRBJ2-7 and V is TRBV11-2; D might be TRBD1 (5 bases). The V end lost 1 base, the J end lost 5 bases, and 15 bases lay between the germline ends. The germline V gene encodes CDR1 SGHAT and CDR2 FQNNGV. The CDR3 covers 15 residues. CDR3: CASSLGHQGRNEQYF. Here the CDR3 DNA reads TGTGCCAGCAGCTTAGGTCACCAGGGCAGAAACGAGCAGTACTTC.

The chain uses TRBV5-1 and TRBJ1-1; 10 bases align to TRBD1. The germline V gene has CDR1 SGHRS and CDR2 YFSETQ. This CDR3 contains 16 residues. J was trimmed by 0 bases and V by 3 bases; bases with no gene match: 5. CDR3 coding DNA: TGCGCCAGCAGCTCCGGGACAGGGGCCTTGAACACTGAAGCTTTCTTT. As protein: CASSSGTGALNTEAFF.

The V and J genes are TRBV5-1 and TRBJ2-7, with 10 bases aligning to TRBD2. The CDR3 runs to 15 residues. The junction had 5 bases not matched to a gene; V was cut back by 3 bases and J by 2 bases. Germline V lookup: CDR1 SGHRS, CDR2 YFSETQ. The CDR3 bases are TGCGCCAGCAGCTCAGGACTAGCGGTGGCCTACGAGCAGTACTTC. It specifies CASSSGLAVAYEQYF.

The chain has TRBV7-8 and TRBJ1-4, with D tentatively TRBD1 (5 bases). Trimming pared 1 base from V and 5 bases from J, leaving 5 bases between. Germline V gene data show CDR1 as SGHVS and CDR2 as FQNEAQ. This CDR3 has 13 amino acids. The CDR3 reads CASSLDRNEKLFF. CDR3 in DNA: TGTGCCAGCAGCTTAGACAGGAATGAAAAACTGTTTTTT.

This rearrangement joins TRBV30 to TRBJ1-2, with 11 nucleotides matching TRBD1. Germline-derived CDR1 and CDR2 are GTSNPN and SVGIG (reference sequence). V was clipped by 5 bases and J by 7 bases; unmatched bases: 6. This CDR3 spans 13 amino acids. The DNA of the CDR3 is TGTGCCTGGGGACAGGGGGCGTGGAGTGGCTACACCTTC. Protein product: CAWGQGAWSGYTF. The entire variable domain, with the rest obtained from reference TRBV30 and TRBJ1-2, is as follows: SQTIHQWPATLVQPVGSPLSLECTVEGTSNPNLYWYRQAAGRGLQLLFYSVGIGQISSEVPQNLSASRPQDRQFILSSKKLLLSDSGFYLCAWGQGAWSGYTFGSGTRLTVV.

This chain uses TRBV11-2 with TRBJ2-6, with 7 bases aligning to TRBD1. The CDR3 sequence is 18 residues long. V lost 2 bases to trimming and J lost 0 bases; unmatched junction nucleotides: 7. Germline lookup yields CDR1 SGHAT and CDR2 FQNNGV. The CDR3 region is CASSLRWDRSSGANVLTF. CDR3 coding DNA: TGTGCCAGCAGCTTAAGATGGGACAGAAGCTCTGGGGCCAACGTCCTGACTTTC.

The chain has TRBV25-1 and TRBJ2-7, with 11 bases matching TRBD2. The CDR3 totals 15 residues. The germline V gene encodes CDR1 MGHDK and CDR2 SYGVNS. Trimming at V came to 6 bases and at J to 5 bases, leaving 9 bases not matched to a gene. The CDR3 DNA reads TGTGCCAGCAGCGCCGGGACTAGCGGCTTTAACGAGCAGTACTTC. Translating gives CASSAGTSGFNEQYF.

The chain uses TRBV1 and TRBJ1-2. TRBV1 is shown as a pseudogene. The CDR3 length is 14 residues. CDR3 in amino acids: CTSSPFCGGYGYTF. The CDR3 DNA sequence: TGCACCAGCAGCCCTTTCTGTGGCGGCTATGGCTACACCTTC.

This sequence joins TRBV2 and TRBJ1-5, with 9 nucleotides matching TRBD1. Germline CDR1 reads SNHLY; CDR2 reads FYNNEI. The CDR3 is made up of 13 amino acids. Germline trimming cut 10 bases from V and 4 bases from J; bases unmatched to any gene: 5. CDR3 bases: TGTGCCATGGCCGGGACAGGGAATCAGCCCCAGCATTTT. Translation gives CAMAGTGNQPQHF.

The chain employs TRBV10-3 and TRBJ2-2; 9 bases map to TRBD1. Looked up from germline, CDR1 is ENHRY and CDR2 is SYGVKD. V trimming: 6 bases; J trimming: 3 bases; junction bases outside the gene matches: 5. The CDR3 has 15 amino acids. CDR3 in amino acids: CAISPRDRDTGELFF. CDR3 DNA: TGTGCCATCAGCCCCCGGGACAGGGACACCGGGGAGCTGTTTTTT.

V usage is TRBV28 and J usage is TRBJ1-2; no definite D call. Trimming took 3 bases from V and 5 from J, leaving 7 bases between them. CDR3 length equals 12 residues. CDR1 and CDR2 from the germline V gene are MDHEN and SYDVKM. DNA for the CDR3: TGTGCCAGCAGTTTTGGGGAGTATGGCTACACCTTC. It encodes CASSFGEYGYTF.